The text below deals with one TCR beta chain. CDR1 and CDR2 from the germline V gene are SNHLY and FYNNEI. With 10 bases removed from V and 0 bases from J, the gap between germline ends came to 7 bases. This CDR3 is built from 12 residues. This entry comes from a study of radiotherapy plus CTLA-4 blockade in lung cancer. Measured with immunoSEQ multiplex PCR; TCRdb has only the in-frame clones, and not every one. The repertoire has more than 90,000 clones, around 88% of them found once; the top ten carry 4.5% to 5%. The source is a human donor with non-small cell lung cancer that progressed on radiotherapy plus ipilimumab. The starting material was peripheral blood, obtained from a patient treated with radiotherapy plus ipilimumab. The chain is built from TRBV2 and TRBJ1-3, with unresolved D. The CDR3 nucleotides are TGTGCCATCAGCAGCTCTGGAAACACCATATATTTT. Translated: CAISSSGNTIYF.